This TCR beta chain originates from a study of cytomegalovirus exposure and HLA in healthy donors. The germline V gene has CDR1 SNHLY and CDR2 FYNNEI. CDR3 length: 16 amino acids. The V end lost 1 base, the J end lost 2 bases, and 15 bases lay between the germline ends. Clones were sequenced by immunoSEQ multiplex PCR, and TCRdb holds only the in-frame ones, with some missing. The sample gives some 200,000 clones, 84% of which show up once; roughly 12% is in the top ten. The chain recombines TRBV2 with TRBJ2-7; possible D gene TRBD1, 5 bases. Sequenced sample: PBMCs. The origin of this receptor is a woman in her 30s in good health and CMV-seropositive. Here the CDR3 DNA reads TGTGCCAGCAGTGAAGGGCATGGGGCCCCCACCTACGAGCAGTACTTC. Protein sequence: CASSEGHGAPTYEQYF.